This T cell receptor (beta chain) was sequenced during a study of T-cell memory formation after mild COVID-19. Details on this clonotype: Its antigen remains unknown.

The CDR3 consists of 12 residues. Germline V gene data show CDR1 as LNHNV and CDR2 as YYDKDF (reference sequence). V was pared by 6 bases and J by 4 bases, with 9 bases between. Overall study findings and caveats: In pre-infection memory, a portion of responding clones appeared, which suggested that cross-reactive memory joined.

One entry per CDR3 protein results from TCRdb running MiXCR on the 5' RACE reads. The table records about 320,000 distinct CDR3 sequences, over 11% of them present only once. This receptor was obtained from a man aged 18 to 30 who had mild COVID-19 (a few samples of this study predate the infection). Cell type and time point are not known. The chain couples TRBV15 to TRBJ1-1; D is unresolved. Sequences were obtained from PBMCs or a T cell subset sorted from them (not recorded which). The CDR3 region is CATRGVRTEAFF. CDR3 in DNA: TGTGCCACCAGGGGAGTTCGCACTGAAGCTTTCTTT.